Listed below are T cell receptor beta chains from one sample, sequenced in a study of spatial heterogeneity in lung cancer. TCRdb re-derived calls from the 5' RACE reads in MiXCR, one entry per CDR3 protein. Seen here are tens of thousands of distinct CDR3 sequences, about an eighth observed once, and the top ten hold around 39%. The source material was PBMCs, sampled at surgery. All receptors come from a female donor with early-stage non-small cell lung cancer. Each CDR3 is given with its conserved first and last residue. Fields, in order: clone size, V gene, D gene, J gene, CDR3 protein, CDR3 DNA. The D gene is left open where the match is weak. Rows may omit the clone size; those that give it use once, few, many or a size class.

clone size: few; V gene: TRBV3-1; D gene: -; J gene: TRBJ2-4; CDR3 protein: CASSRRQIKNIQYF; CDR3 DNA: TGTGCCAGCAGCCGCAGACAGATTAAAAACATTCAGTACTTC
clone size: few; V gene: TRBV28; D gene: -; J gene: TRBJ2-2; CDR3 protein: CAVHGRPTGELFF; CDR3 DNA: TGTGCTGTACACGGCCGCCCCACCGGGGAGCTGTTTTTT
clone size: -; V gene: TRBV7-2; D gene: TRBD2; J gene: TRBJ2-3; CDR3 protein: CASSLERAGVITDTQYF; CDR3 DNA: TGTGCCAGCAGCTTAGAGAGGGCGGGAGTTATCACAGATACGCAGTATTTT
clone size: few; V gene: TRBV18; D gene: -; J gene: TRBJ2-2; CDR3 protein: CASSPLTGELFF; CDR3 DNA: TGTGCCAGCTCACCTTTAACCGGGGAGCTGTTTTTT
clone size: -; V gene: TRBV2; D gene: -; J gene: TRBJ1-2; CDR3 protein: CASSEPGDGTNYGYTF; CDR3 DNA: TGTGCCAGCAGTGAACCAGGGGACGGTACTAACTATGGCTACACCTTC
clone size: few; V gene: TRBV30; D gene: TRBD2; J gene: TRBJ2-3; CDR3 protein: CAQRTSGGANTQYF; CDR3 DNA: TGTGCCCAGAGGACTAGCGGGGGGGCAAATACGCAGTATTTT
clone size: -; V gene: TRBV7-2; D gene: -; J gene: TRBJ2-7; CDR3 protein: CASRDPGTVSYEQYF; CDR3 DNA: TGTGCCAGCAGGGATCCCGGGACGGTTTCCTACGAGCAGTACTTC
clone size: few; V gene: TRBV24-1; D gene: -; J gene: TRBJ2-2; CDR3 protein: CATSDLYNTGELFF; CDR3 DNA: TGTGCCACCAGTGATTTGTACAACACCGGGGAGCTGTTTTTT
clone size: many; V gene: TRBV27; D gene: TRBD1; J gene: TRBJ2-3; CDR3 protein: CASSSSWGQGAGTDTQYF; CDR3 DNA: TGTGCCAGCAGTTCCTCCTGGGGCCAGGGGGCCGGCACAGATACGCAGTATTTT
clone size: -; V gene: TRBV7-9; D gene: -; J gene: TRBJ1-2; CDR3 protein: CASRSTGNNYGYTF; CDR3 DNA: TGTGCCAGCAGGTCCACAGGGAATAACTATGGCTACACCTTC
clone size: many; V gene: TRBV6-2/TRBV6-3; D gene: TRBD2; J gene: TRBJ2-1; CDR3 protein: CASKHPGTSGGRSYNEQFF; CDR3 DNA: TGTGCCAGCAAACATCCTGGGACTAGCGGGGGACGCTCCTACAATGAGCAGTTCTTC
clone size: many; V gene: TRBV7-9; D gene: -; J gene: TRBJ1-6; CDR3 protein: CASSLVRQNVSPLHF; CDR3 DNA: TGTGCCAGCAGCTTAGTTCGGCAGAATGTATCACCCCTCCACTTT
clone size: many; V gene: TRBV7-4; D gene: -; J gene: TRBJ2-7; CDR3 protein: CASRSGGDGSYEQYF; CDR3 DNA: TGTGCCAGCAGATCAGGAGGAGACGGCTCCTACGAGCAGTACTTC
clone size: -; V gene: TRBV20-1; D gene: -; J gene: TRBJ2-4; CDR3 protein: CSVALGGKNIQYF; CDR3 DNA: TGCAGTGTGGCTCTAGGTGGAAAAAACATTCAGTACTTC
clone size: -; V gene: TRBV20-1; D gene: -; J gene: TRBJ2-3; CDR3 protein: CSARAGAGTDTQYF; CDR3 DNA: TGCAGTGCTAGAGCGGGGGCCGGCACAGATACGCAGTATTTT
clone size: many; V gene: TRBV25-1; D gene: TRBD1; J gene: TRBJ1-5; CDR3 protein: CASSSGTGIGYSNQPQHF; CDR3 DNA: TGTGCCAGCAGTTCTGGGACAGGGATCGGTTATAGCAATCAGCCCCAGCATTTT
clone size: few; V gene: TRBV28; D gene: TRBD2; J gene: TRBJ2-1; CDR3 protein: CASSASGDYFREQFF; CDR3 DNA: TGTGCCAGCAGTGCCTCCGGGGACTACTTTCGCGAGCAGTTCTTC
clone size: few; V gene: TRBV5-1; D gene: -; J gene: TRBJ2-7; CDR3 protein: CASRRTGAPYEQYF; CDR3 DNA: TGCGCCAGTCGGAGGACGGGGGCCCCCTACGAGCAGTACTTC
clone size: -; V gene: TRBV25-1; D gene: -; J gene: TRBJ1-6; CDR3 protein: CASMKGFWNSPLHF; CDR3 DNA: TGTGCCAGCATGAAGGGATTTTGGAATTCACCCCTCCACTTT
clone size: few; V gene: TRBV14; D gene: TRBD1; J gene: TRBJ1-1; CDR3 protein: CASSKQTGGEAFF; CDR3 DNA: TGTGCCAGCAGCAAACAGACAGGGGGTGAAGCTTTCTTT
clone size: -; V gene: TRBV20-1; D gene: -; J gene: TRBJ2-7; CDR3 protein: CSARQGAYSYEQYF; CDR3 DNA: TGCAGTGCTAGACAGGGCGCATACTCCTACGAGCAGTACTTC
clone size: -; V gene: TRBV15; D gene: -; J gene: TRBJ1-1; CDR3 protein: CATSPGQSAEAFF; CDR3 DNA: TGTGCCACCAGCCCAGGACAGAGCGCTGAAGCTTTCTTT
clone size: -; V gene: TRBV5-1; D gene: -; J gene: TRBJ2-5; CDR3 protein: CASSRDSWETQYF; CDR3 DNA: TGCGCCAGCAGCCGGGACTCGTGGGAGACCCAGTACTTC
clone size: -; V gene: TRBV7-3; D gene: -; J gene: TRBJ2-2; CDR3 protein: CASSFGPNTGELFF; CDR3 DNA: TGTGCCAGCAGCTTCGGGCCGAACACCGGGGAGCTGTTTTTT
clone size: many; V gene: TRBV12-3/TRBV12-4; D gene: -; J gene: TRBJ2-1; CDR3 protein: CASSLWILWGDEQFF; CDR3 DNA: TGTGCCAGCAGTTTGTGGATACTGTGGGGGGATGAGCAGTTCTTC
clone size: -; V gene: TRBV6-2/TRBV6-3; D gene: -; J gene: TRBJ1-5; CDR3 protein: CASSYLGRQNNQPQHF; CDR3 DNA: TGTGCCAGCAGTTACTTAGGGAGACAGAACAATCAGCCCCAGCATTTT
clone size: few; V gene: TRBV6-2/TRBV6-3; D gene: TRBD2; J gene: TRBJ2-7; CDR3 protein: CASTFQAGGDEQYF; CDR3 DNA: TGTGCCAGCACCTTCCAGGCCGGGGGGGACGAGCAGTACTTC
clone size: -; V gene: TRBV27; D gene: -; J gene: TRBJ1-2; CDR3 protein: CASSLGVAYGYTF; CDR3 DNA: TGTGCCAGCAGTTTAGGTGTAGCTTATGGCTACACCTTC
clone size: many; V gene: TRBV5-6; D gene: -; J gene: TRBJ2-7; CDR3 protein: CATQRTGSYEQYF; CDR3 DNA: TGTGCCACCCAACGCACAGGGTCCTACGAGCAGTACTTC
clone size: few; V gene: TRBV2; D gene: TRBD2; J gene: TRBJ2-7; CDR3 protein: CASSELLGSGGINEQYF; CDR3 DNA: TGTGCCAGCAGTGAACTCTTAGGTTCCGGGGGGATAAACGAGCAGTACTTC
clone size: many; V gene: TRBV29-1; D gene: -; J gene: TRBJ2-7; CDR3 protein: CSVRRPGSSEQYF; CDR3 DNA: TGCAGCGTCCGAAGGCCAGGCTCCTCCGAGCAGTACTTC
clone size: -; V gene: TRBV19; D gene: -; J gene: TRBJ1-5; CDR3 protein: CASSIETSWQPQHF; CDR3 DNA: TGTGCCAGTAGTATAGAGACTAGTTGGCAGCCCCAGCATTTT
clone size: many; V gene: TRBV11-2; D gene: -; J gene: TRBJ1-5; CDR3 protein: CASSLGENQPQHF; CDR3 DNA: TGTGCCAGCAGCTTAGGGGAGAATCAGCCCCAGCATTTT
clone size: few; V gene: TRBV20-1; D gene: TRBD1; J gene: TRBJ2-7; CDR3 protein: CSARAVLQGGHEQYF; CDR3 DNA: TGCAGTGCTAGAGCGGTTTTACAGGGGGGCCACGAGCAGTACTTC
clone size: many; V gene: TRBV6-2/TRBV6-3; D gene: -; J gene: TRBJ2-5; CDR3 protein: CASSYRGRHQETQYF; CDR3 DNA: TGTGCCAGCAGTTACAGGGGACGCCACCAAGAGACCCAGTACTTC
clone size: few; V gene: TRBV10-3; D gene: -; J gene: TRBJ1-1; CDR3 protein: CAISDGMNTEAFF; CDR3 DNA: TGTGCCATCAGTGATGGGATGAACACTGAAGCTTTCTTT
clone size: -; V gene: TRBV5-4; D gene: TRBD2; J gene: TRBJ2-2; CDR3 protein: CASSFKAGGTGELFF; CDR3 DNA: TGTGCCAGCAGCTTTAAAGCGGGGGGGACCGGGGAGCTGTTTTTT
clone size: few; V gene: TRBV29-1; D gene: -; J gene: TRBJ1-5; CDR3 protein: CSVGSGNQPQHF; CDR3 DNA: TGCAGCGTTGGGTCAGGGAATCAGCCCCAGCATTTT
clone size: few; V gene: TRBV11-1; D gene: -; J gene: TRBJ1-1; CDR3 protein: CASSLEGRNTEAFF; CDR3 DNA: TGTGCCAGCAGCTTAGAGGGACGGAACACTGAAGCTTTCTTT
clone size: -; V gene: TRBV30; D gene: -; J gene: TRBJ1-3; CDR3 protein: CAWSLFNGLRGNTIYF; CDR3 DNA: TGTGCCTGGAGTTTATTCAATGGTTTACGTGGAAACACCATATATTTT
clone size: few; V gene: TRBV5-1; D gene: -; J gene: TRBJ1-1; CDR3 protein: CASSSQAVLGEAFF; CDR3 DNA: TGCGCCAGCAGCTCACAAGCCGTTCTGGGTGAAGCTTTCTTT
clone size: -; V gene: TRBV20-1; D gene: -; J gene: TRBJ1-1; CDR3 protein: CSARVRRMNTEAFF; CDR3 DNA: TGCAGTGCTAGAGTAAGGAGAATGAACACTGAAGCTTTCTTT
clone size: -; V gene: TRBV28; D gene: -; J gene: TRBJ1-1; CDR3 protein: CASRERVRHTEAFF; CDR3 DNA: TGTGCCAGCAGGGAGAGAGTTAGGCACACTGAAGCTTTCTTT
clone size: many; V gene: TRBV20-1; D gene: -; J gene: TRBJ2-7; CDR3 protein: CSARGPSREQYF; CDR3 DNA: TGCAGTGCTAGAGGACCCTCACGGGAGCAGTACTTC
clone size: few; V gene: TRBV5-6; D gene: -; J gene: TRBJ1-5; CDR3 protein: CASSLAQGPQHF; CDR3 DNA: TGTGCCAGCAGCTTGGCCCAAGGGCCCCAGCATTTT
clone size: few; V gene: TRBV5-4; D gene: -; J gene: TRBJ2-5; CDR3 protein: CASSLQTEETQYF; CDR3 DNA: TGTGCCAGCAGCTTACAGACGGAAGAGACCCAGTACTTC
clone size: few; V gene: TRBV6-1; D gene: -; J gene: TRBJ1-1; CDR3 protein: CASSRAGPGTEAFF; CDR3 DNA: TGTGCCAGCAGTCGAGCGGGGCCAGGCACTGAAGCTTTCTTT
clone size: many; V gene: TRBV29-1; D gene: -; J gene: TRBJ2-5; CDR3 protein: CSVGSLLRGETQYF; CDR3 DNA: TGCAGCGTTGGGTCCCTCCTAAGGGGAGAGACCCAGTACTTC